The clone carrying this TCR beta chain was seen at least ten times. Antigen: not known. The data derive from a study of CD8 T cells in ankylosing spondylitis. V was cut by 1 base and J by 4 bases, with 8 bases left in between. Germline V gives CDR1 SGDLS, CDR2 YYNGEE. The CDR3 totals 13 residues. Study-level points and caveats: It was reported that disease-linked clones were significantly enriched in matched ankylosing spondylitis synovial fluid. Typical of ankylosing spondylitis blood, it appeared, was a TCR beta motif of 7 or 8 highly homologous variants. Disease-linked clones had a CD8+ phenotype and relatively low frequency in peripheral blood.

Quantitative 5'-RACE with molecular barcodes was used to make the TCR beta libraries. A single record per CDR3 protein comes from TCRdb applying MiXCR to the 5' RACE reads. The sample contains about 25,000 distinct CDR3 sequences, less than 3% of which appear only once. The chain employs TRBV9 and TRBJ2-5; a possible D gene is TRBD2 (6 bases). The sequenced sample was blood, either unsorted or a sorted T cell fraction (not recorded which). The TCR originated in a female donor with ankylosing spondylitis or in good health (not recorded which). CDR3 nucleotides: TGTGCCAGCAGCGTAACCGGGGGAGAGACCCAGTACTTC. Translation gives CASSVTGGETQYF. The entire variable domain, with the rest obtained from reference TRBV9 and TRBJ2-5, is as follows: DSGVTQTPKHLITATGQRVTLRCSPRSGDLSVYWYQQSLDQGLQFLIQYYNGEERAKGNILERFSAQQFPDLHSELNLSSLELGDSALYFCASSVTGGETQYFGPGTRLLVL.